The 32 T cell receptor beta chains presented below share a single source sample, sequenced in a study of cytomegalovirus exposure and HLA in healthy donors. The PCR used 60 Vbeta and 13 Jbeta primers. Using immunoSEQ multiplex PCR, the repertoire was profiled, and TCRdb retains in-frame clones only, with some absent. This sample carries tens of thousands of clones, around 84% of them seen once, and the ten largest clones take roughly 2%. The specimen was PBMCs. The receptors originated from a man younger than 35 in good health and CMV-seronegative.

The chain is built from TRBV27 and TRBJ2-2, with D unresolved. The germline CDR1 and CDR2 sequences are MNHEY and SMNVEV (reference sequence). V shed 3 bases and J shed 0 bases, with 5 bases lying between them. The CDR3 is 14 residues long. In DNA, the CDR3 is TGTGCCAGCAGTTTTACAACGAACACCGGGGAGCTGTTTTTT. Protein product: CASSFTTNTGELFF.

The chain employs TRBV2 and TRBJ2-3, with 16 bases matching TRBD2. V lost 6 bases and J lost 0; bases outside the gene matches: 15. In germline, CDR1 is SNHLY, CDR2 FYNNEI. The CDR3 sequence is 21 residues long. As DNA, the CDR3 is TGTGCCAGCAGCCTGGGACTAGCGGGAGGGCCAAGCTACTTTAGCACAGATACGCAGTATTTT. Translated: CASSLGLAGGPSYFSTDTQYF.

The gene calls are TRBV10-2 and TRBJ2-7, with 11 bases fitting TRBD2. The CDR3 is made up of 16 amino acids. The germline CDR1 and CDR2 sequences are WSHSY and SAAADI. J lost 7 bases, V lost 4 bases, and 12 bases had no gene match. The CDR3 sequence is CASSGVSGRGRSEQYF. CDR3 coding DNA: TGCGCCAGCAGTGGGGTTAGCGGGAGGGGGAGGAGTGAGCAGTACTTC.

DNA for the CDR3: TGTGCCAGCAGCTTACTGCCTAGCGGGGGCACAGATACGCAGTATTTT. Translating it yields CASSLLPSGGTDTQYF. The chain employs TRBV7-2 and TRBJ2-3, with 9 bases that match TRBD2. Trimming at V came to 2 bases and at J to 1 base, leaving 4 bases not matched to a gene. The CDR3 runs 16 residues. CDR1 SGHTA and CDR2 FQGNSA come from the germline V gene.

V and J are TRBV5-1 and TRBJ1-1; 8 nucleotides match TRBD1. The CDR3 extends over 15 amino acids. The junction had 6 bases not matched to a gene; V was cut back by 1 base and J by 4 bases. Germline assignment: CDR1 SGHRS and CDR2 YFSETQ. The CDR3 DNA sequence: TGCGCCAGCAGCTTGACCCCAGGGGGCGTCACTGAAGCTTTCTTT. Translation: CASSLTPGGVTEAFF.

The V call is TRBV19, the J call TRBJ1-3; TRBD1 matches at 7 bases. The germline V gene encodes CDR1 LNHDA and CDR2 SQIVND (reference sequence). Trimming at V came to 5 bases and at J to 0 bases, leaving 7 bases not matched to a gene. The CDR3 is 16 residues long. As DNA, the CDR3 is TGTGCCAGTAGTTCGGGACAGCTTTTCTCTGGAAACACCATATATTTT. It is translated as CASSSGQLFSGNTIYF.

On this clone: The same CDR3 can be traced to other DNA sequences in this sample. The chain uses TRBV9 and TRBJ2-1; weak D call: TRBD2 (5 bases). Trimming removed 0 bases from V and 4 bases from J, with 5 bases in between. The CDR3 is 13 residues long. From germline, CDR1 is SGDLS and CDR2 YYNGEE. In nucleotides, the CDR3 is TGTGCCAGCAGCGTAGCGGGATACAATGAGCAGTTCTTC. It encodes CASSVAGYNEQFF.

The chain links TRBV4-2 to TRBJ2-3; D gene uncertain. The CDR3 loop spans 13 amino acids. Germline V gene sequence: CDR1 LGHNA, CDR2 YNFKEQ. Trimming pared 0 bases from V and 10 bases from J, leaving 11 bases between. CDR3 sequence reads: CASSQDAARSQYF. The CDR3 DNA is TGTGCCAGCAGCCAAGACGCAGCGCGGTCGCAGTATTTT.

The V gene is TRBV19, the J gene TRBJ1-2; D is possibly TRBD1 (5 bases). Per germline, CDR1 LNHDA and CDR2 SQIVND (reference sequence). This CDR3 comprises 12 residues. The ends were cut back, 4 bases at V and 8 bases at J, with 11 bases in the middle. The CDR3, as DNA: TGTGCCAGTAGTAACGTGGGGCGCGGCTACACCTTC. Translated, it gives CASSNVGRGYTF.

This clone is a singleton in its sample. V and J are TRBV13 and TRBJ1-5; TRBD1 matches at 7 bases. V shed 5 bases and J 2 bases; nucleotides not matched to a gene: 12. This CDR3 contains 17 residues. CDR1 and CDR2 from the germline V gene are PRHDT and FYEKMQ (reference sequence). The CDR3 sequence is CASSPLRRGRGNQPQHF. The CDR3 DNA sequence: TGTGCCAGCAGCCCCCTGAGGAGGGGGCGAGGCAATCAGCCCCAGCATTTT.

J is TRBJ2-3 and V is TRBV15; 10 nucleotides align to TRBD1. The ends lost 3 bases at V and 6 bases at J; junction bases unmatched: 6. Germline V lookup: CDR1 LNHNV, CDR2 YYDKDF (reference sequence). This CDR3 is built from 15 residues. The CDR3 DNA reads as TGTGCCACCAGCAGGGCCGGGACAGGGGTGGATACGCAGTATTTT. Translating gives CATSRAGTGVDTQYF.

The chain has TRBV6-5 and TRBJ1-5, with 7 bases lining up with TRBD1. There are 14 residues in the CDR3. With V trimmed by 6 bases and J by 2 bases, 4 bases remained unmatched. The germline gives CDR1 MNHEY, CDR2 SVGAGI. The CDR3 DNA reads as TGTGCCAGCAGACGCAGGGGGGGCAATCAGCCCCAGCATTTT. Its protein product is CASRRRGGNQPQHF.

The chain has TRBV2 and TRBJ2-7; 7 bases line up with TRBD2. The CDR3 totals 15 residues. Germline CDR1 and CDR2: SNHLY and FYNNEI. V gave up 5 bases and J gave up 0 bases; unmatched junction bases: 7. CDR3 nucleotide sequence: TGTGCCAGCAGTCTGGGGACTATTAACTCCTACGAGCAGTACTTC. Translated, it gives CASSLGTINSYEQYF.

CDR3 nucleotide sequence: TGCGCCAGCAGCCACGGACAGTTGAACACTGAAGCTTTCTTT. It encodes CASSHGQLNTEAFF. This chain connects TRBV5-1 to TRBJ1-1, with a weak D call TRBD1 (6 bases). Trimming pared 4 bases from V and 0 bases from J, leaving 10 bases between. The CDR3 has 14 residues. The germline CDR1 and CDR2 sequences are SGHRS and YFSETQ.

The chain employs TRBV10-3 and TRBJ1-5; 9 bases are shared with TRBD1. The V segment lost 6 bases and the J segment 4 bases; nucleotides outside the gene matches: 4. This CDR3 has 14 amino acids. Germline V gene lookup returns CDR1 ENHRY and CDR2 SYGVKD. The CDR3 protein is CAIRPDRGNQPQHF. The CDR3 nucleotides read TGTGCCATCAGGCCCGACAGGGGGAATCAGCCCCAGCATTTT.

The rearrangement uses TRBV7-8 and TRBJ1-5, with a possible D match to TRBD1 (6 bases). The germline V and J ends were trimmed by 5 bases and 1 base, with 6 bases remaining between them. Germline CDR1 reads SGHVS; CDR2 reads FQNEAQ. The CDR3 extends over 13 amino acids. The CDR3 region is CASSGQSNQPQHF. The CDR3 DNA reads TGTGCCAGCAGCGGACAGAGCAATCAGCCCCAGCATTTT.

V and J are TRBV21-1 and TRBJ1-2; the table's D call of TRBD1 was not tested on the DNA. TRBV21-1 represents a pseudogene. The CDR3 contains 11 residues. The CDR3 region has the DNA TGTGCCAGCCCAGGGTTGTTTGGCTACACCTTC. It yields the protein CASPGLFGYTF.

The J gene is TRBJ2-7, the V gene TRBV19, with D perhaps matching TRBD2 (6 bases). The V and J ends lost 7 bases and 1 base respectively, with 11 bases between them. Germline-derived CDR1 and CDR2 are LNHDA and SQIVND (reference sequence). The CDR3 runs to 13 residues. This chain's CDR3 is CASKLATSYEQYF. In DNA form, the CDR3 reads TGTGCCAGTAAACTAGCCACGTCCTACGAGCAGTACTTC.

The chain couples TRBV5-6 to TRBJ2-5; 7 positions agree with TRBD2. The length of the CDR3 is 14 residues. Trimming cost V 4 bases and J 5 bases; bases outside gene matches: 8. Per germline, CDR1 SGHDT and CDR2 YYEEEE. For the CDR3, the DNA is TGTGCCAGCAGCCACCCTAGCGGTCCTGAGACCCAGTACTTC. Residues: CASSHPSGPETQYF.

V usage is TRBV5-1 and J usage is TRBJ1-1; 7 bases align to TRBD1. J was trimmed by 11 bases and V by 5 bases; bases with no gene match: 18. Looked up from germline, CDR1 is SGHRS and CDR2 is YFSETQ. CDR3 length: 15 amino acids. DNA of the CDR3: TGCGCCAGCAGTGAGCAAGGGACAGCAGTAGGATCGGCTTTCTTT. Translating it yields CASSEQGTAVGSAFF. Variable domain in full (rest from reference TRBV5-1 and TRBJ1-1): KAGVTQTPRYLIKTRGQQVTLSCSPISGHRSVSWYQQTPGQGLQFLFEYFSETQRNKGNFPGRFSGRQFSNSRSEMNVSTLELGDSALYLCASSEQGTAVGSAFFGQGTRLTVV.

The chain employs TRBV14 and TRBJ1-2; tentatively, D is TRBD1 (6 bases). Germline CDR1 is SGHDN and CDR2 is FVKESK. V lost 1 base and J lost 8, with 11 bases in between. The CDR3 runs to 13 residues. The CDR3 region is CASSQVGGEGYTF. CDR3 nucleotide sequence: TGTGCCAGCAGCCAAGTAGGGGGAGAAGGCTACACCTTC. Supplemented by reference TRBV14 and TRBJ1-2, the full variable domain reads EAGVTQFPSHSVIEKGQTVTLRCDPISGHDNLYWYRRVMGKEIKFLLHFVKESKQDESGMPNNRFLAERTGGTYSTLKVQPAELEDSGVYFCASSQVGGEGYTFGSGTRLTVV.

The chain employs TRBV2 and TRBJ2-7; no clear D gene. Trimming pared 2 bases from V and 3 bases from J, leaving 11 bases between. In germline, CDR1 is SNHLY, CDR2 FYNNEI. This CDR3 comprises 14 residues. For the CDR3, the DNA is TGTGCCAGCAGTGAAAGAGAGCCCCTCTACGAGCAGTACTTC. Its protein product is CASSEREPLYEQYF. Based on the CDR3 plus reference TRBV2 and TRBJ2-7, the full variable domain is EPEVTQTPSHQVTQMGQEVILRCVPISNHLYFYWYRQILGQKVEFLVSFYNNEISEKSEIFDDQFSVERPDGSNFTLKIRSTKLEDSAMYFCASSEREPLYEQYFGPGTRLTVT.

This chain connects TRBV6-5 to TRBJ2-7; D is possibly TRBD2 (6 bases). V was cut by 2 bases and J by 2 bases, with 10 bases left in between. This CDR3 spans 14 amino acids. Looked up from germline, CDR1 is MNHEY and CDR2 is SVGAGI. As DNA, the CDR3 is TGTGCCAGCAGTTACGGCGGGATCACCTACGAGCAGTACTTC. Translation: CASSYGGITYEQYF.

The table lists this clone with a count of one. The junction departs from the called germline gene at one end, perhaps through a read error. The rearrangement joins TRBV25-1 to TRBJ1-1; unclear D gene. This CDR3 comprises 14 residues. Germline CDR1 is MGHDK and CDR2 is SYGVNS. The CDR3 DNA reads TGTGCCGGCAGTGAATCCCGAGGCCCTAGAAGGGCTTTCTTT. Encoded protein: CAGSESRGPRRAFF.

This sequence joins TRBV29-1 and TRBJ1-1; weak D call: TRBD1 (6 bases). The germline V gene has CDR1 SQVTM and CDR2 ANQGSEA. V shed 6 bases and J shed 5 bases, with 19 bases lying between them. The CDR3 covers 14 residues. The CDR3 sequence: CSVRGGRRGTEAFF. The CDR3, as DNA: TGCAGCGTGAGGGGGGGCCGGCGGGGAACTGAAGCTTTCTTT.

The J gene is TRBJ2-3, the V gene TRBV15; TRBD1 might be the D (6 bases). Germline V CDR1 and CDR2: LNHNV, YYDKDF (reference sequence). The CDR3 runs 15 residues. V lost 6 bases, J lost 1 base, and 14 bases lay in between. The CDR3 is CATSQGRQGTDTQYF. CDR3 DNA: TGTGCCACCAGTCAAGGTCGACAGGGCACAGATACGCAGTATTTT.

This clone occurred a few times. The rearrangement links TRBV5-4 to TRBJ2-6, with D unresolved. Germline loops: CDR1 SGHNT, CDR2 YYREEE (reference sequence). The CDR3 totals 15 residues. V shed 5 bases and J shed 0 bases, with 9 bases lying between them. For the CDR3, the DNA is TGTGCCAGCAGATCCCGTCGCTCTGGGGCCAACGTCCTGACTTTC. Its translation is CASRSRRSGANVLTF.

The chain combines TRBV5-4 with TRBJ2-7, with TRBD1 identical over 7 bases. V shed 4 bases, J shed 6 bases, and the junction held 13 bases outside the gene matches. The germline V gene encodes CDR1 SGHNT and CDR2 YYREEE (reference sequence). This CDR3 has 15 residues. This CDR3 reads CASSPPGTARREQYF. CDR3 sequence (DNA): TGTGCCAGCAGCCCCCCCGGGACAGCTCGCCGCGAGCAGTACTTC.

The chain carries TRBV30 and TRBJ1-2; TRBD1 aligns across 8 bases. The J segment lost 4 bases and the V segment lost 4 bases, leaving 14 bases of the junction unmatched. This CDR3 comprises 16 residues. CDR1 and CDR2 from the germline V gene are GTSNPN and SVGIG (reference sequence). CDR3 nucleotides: TGTGCCTGGAATCCTATGGGCAGGGGGCTTAGCTATGGCTACACCTTC. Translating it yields CAWNPMGRGLSYGYTF. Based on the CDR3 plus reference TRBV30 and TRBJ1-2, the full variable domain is SQTIHQWPATLVQPVGSPLSLECTVEGTSNPNLYWYRQAAGRGLQLLFYSVGIGQISSEVPQNLSASRPQDRQFILSSKKLLLSDSGFYLCAWNPMGRGLSYGYTFGSGTRLTVV.

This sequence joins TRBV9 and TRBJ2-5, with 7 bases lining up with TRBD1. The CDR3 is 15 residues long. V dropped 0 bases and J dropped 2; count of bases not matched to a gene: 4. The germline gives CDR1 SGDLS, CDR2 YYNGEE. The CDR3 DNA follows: TGTGCCAGCAGCGTAGCCCCGACAGGGCAAGAGACCCAGTACTTC. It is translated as CASSVAPTGQETQYF. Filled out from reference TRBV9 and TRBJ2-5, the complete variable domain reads DSGVTQTPKHLITATGQRVTLRCSPRSGDLSVYWYQQSLDQGLQFLIQYYNGEERAKGNILERFSAQQFPDLHSELNLSSLELGDSALYFCASSVAPTGQETQYFGPGTRLLVL.

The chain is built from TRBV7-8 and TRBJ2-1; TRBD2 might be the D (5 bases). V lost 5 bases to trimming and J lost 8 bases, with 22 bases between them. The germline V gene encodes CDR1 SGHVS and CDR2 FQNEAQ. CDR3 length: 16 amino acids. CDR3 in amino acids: CASSPLQRLPTYEQFF. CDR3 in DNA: TGTGCCAGCAGCCCCCTGCAGCGGCTCCCTACATATGAGCAGTTCTTC.

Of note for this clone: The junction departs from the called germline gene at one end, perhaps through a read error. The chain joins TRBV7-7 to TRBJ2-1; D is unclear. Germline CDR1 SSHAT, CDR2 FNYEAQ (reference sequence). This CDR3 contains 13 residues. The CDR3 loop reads CASSLTWSGEQFF. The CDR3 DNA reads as TGTGCTAGCAGCTTAACTTGGAGTGGTGAGCAGTTCTTC.